Listed below are T cell receptor beta chains from one sample, sequenced in a study of blood T cell repertoires in COVID-19. Only in-frame clones appear in the TCRdb table, and some are missing; sequencing was by immunoSEQ multiplex PCR. Of approximately 200,000 clones in the sample, around 84% were seen once. The material sequenced was PBMCs or T cells enriched from blood (not recorded which). The receptor source for this set is a man in his forties who had recovered from COVID-19. The CDR3 runs from the conserved cysteine through the conserved F or W. D genes are given only for firm matches. Size tells how often a clone was seen (once, few, many) or the class of an expanded clone, and some rows leave it out.

CDR3 length,D gene,clone size,J gene,V gene,CDR3 protein,CDR3 DNA
11,-,-,TRBJ1-2,TRBV29-1,CSVGEHYGYTF,TGCAGCGTTGGGGAGCACTATGGCTACACCTTC
16,-,-,TRBJ2-2,TRBV6-5,CASSYSVRVNTGELFF,TGTGCCAGCAGTTACTCGGTCAGGGTGAACACCGGGGAGCTGTTTTTT
15,-,-,TRBJ2-6,TRBV19,CASSIHIFGANVLTF,TGTGCCAGTAGTATACACATATTTGGGGCCAACGTCCTGACTTTC
15,TRBD1,-,TRBJ1-6,TRBV28,CASSTKQGYNSPLHF,TGTGCCAGCTCTACTAAACAGGGGTATAATTCACCCCTCCACTTT
16,-,-,TRBJ1-2,TRBV19,CASSTSNRVGNYGYTF,TGTGCCAGTAGTACCTCCAACAGGGTAGGAAACTATGGCTACACCTTC
13,-,-,TRBJ2-5,TRBV7-2,CASSRVGGETQYF,TGTGCCAGCAGCCGTGTAGGAGGAGAGACCCAGTACTTC
14,-,-,TRBJ1-1,TRBV7-8,CASSLVSGNTEAFF,TGTGCCAGCAGCTTAGTGAGCGGTAACACTGAAGCTTTCTTT
12,-,-,TRBJ2-7,TRBV7-9,CASSLGGGEQYF,TGTGCCAGCAGCCTAGGAGGGGGCGAGCAGTACTTC
15,-,-,TRBJ2-2,TRBV15,CATSPVRWRGGELFF,TGTGCCACCAGCCCAGTGAGATGGCGGGGCGGGGAGCTGTTTTTT
15,TRBD1,-,TRBJ1-4,TRBV10-3,CAISERQGVNEKLFF,TGTGCCATCAGTGAAAGGCAGGGGGTTAATGAAAAACTGTTTTTT
15,-,few,TRBJ2-6,TRBV19,CASSTGVSGANVLTF,TGTGCCAGTAGTACAGGGGTCTCTGGGGCCAACGTCCTGACTTTC
15,-,-,TRBJ2-1,TRBV18,CASSPPIRVSNEQFF,TGTGCCAGCTCACCACCGATCAGGGTGAGTAATGAGCAGTTCTTC
13,-,-,TRBJ2-7,TRBV27,CASSLGRSYEQYF,TGTGCCAGCAGTTTGGGCCGCTCCTACGAGCAGTACTTC
16,TRBD2,-,TRBJ2-1,TRBV14,CASRPTSGISYNEQFF,TGTGCCAGCAGGCCGACTAGCGGGATTTCCTACAATGAGCAGTTCTTC
14,TRBD1,-,TRBJ2-7,TRBV6-5,CASSRTGGYYEQYF,TGTGCCAGCAGTCGGACAGGGGGCTACTACGAGCAGTACTTC
14,TRBD2,few,TRBJ2-1,TRBV18,CASSPGLDDNEQFF,TGTGCCAGCTCTCCTGGACTAGACGACAATGAGCAGTTCTTC
15,TRBD1,-,TRBJ2-2,TRBV30,CAWRRDRGNTGELFF,TGTGCCTGGAGACGGGACAGGGGGAACACCGGGGAGCTGTTTTTT
16,-,-,TRBJ2-2,TRBV18,CASSPPSGTNTGELFF,TGTGCCAGCTCACCACCGTCGGGGACAAACACCGGGGAGCTGTTTTTT
15,-,-,TRBJ1-6,TRBV10-3,CAISESKGGNSPLHF,TGTGCCATCAGTGAGTCGAAGGGAGGGAATTCACCCCTCCACTTT
14,-,-,TRBJ1-5,TRBV19,CASTLRTGNQPQHF,TGTGCCAGTACCCTGCGGACGGGAAATCAGCCCCAGCATTTT